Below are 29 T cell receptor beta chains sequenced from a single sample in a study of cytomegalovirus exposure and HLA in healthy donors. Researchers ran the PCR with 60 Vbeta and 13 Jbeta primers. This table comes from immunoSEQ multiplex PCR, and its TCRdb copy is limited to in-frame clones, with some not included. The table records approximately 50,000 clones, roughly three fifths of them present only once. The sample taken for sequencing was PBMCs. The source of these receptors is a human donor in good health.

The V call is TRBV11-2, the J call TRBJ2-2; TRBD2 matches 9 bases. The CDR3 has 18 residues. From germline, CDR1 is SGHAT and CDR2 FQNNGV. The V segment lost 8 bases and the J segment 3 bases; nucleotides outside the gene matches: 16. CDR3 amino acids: CASGPLGAGGPDTGELFF. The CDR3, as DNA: TGTGCCAGCGGCCCCTTAGGTGCGGGGGGGCCGGACACCGGGGAGCTGTTTTTT.

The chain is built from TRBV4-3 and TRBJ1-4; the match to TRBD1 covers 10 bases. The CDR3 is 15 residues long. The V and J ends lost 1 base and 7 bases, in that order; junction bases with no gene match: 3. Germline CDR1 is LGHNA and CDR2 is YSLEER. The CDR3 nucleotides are TGCGCCAGCAGCCAAGCTCGGACAGGGGGTGAAAAACTGTTTTTT. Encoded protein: CASSQARTGGEKLFF.

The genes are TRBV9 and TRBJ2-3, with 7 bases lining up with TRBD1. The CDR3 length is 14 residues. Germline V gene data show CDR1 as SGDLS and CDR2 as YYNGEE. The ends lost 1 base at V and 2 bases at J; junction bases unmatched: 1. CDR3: CASSVQGDTDTQYF. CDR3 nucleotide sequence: TGTGCCAGCAGCGTACAGGGGGACACAGATACGCAGTATTTT. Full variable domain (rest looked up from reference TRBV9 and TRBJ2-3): DSGVTQTPKHLITATGQRVTLRCSPRSGDLSVYWYQQSLDQGLQFLIQYYNGEERAKGNILERFSAQQFPDLHSELNLSSLELGDSALYFCASSVQGDTDTQYFGPGTRLTVL.

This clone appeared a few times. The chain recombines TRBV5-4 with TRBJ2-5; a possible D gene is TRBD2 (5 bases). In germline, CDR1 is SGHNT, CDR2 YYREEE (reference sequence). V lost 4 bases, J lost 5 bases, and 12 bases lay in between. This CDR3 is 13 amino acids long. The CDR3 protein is CASSPMGGETQYF. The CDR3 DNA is TGTGCCAGCAGCCCTATGGGCGGGGAGACCCAGTACTTC.

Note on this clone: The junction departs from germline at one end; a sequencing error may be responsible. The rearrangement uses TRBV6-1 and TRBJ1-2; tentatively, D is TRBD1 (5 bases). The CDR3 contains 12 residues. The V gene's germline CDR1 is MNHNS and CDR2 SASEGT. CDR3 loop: CASRRDGGGYPF. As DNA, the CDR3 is TGTGCCAGCAGGCGGGACGGTGGAGGCTACCCCTTC.

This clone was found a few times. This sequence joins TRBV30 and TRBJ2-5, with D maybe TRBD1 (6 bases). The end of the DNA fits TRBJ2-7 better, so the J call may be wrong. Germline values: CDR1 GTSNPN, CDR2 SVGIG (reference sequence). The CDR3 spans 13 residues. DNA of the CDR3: TGTGCCTGGAGTGTCAGGGGAAGCTACGAGCAGTACTTC. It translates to CAWSVRGSYEQYF.

This CDR3 reads CASSSSHLRRSSYEQYF. Written as DNA, the CDR3 is TGTGCCAGCAGCTCCTCCCACTTGAGACGGAGCTCCTACGAGCAGTACTTC. The chain couples TRBV27 to TRBJ2-7, with no clear D. This CDR3 has 17 amino acids. Trimming removed 6 bases at V and 0 bases at J, with 21 bases between. CDR1 MNHEY and CDR2 SMNVEV come from the germline V gene (reference sequence).

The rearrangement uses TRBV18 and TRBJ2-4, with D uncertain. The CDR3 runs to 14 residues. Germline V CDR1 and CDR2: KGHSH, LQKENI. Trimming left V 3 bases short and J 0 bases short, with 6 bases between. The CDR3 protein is CASSPNPAKNIQYF. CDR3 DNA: TGTGCCAGCTCACCCAATCCAGCCAAAAACATTCAGTACTTC.

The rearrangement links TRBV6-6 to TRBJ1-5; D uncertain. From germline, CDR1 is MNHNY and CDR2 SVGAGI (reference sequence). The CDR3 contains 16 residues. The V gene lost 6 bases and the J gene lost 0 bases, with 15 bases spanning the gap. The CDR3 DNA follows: TGTGCCAGCAGACACGGAGGGATTGGTAGCAATCAGCCCCAGCATTTT. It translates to CASRHGGIGSNQPQHF.

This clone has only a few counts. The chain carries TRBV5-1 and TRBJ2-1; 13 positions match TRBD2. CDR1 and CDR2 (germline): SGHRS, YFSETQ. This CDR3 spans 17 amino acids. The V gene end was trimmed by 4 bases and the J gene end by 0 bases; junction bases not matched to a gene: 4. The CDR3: CASSGGLAGSSYNEQFF. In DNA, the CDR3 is TGCGCCAGCAGCGGGGGACTAGCGGGGAGCTCCTACAATGAGCAGTTCTTC.

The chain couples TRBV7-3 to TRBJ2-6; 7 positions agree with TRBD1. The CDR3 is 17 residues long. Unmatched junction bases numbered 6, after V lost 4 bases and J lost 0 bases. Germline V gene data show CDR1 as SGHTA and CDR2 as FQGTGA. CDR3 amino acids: CASSSGTAGSGANVLTF. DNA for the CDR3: TGTGCCAGCAGCTCCGGGACAGCAGGCTCTGGGGCCAACGTCCTGACTTTC.

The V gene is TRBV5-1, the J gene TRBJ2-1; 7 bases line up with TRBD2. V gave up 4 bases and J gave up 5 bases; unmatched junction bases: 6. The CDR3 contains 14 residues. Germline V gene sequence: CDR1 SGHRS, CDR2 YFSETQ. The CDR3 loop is CASSVGGGHNEQFF. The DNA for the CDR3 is TGCGCCAGCAGCGTGGGCGGGGGACACAATGAGCAGTTCTTC.

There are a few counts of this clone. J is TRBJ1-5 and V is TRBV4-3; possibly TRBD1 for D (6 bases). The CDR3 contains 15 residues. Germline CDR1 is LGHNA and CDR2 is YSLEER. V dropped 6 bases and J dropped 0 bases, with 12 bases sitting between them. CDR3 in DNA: TGCGCCAGCAGAGAAGACAGGAATAGCAATCAGCCCCAGCATTTT. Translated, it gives CASREDRNSNQPQHF.

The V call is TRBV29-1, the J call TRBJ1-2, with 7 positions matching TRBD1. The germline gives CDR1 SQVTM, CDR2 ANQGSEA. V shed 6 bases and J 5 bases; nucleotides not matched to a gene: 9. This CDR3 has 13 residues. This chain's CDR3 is CSVTGTEIYGYTF. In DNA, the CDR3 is TGCAGCGTGACCGGGACAGAGATTTATGGCTACACCTTC.

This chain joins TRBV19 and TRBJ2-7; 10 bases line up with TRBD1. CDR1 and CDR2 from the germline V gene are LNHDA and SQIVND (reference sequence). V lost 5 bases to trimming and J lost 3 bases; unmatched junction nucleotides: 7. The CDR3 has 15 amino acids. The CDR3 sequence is CASSPGTGARYEQYF. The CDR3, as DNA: TGTGCCAGTAGTCCCGGGACAGGGGCCCGCTACGAGCAGTACTTC.

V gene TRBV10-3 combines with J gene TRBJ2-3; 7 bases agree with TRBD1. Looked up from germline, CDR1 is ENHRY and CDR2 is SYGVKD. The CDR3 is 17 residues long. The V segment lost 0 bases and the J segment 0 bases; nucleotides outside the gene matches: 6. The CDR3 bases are TGTGCCATCAGTGAGTCGGGAAGGGGGCCTAGCACAGATACGCAGTATTTT. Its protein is CAISESGRGPSTDTQYF.

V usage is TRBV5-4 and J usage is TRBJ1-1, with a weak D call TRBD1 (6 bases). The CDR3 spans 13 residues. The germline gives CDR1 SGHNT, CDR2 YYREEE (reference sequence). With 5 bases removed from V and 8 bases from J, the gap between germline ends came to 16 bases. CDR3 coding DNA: TGTGCCAGCAGTTTGCACCCCCAGGGGGAAGCTTTCTTT. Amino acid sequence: CASSLHPQGEAFF. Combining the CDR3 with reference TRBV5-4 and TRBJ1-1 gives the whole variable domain ETGVTQSPTHLIKTRGQQVTLRCSSQSGHNTVSWYQQALGQGPQFIFQYYREEENGRGNFPPRFSGLQFPNYSSELNVNALELDDSALYLCASSLHPQGEAFFGQGTRLTVV.

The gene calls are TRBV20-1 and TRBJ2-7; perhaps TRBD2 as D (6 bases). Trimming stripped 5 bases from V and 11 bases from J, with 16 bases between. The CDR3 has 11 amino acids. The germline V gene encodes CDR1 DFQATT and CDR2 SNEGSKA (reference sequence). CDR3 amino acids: CSAPTGPSEYF. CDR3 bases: TGCAGTGCTCCTACCGGGCCTAGCGAGTACTTC.

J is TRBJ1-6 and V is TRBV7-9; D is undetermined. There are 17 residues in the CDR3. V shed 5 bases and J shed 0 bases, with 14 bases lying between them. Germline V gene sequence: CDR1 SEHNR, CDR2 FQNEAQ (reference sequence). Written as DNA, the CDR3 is TGTGCCAGCAGCACCCCCCCCGGAGGCTCCTATAATTCACCCCTCCACTTT. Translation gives CASSTPPGGSYNSPLHF.

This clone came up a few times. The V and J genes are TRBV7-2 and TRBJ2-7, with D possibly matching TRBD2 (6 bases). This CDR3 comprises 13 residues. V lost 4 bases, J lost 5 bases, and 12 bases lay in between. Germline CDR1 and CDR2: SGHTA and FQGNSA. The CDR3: CASSSRTMNEQYF. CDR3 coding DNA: TGTGCCAGCAGCTCCCGGACTATGAACGAGCAGTACTTC.

CDR3 sequence reads: CASSDGRSGRQPQHF. As DNA, the CDR3 is TGTGCCAGCAGTGATGGTCGCAGCGGTCGTCAGCCCCAGCATTTT. The V call is TRBV2, the J call TRBJ1-5; D is uncertain. This CDR3 is built from 15 residues. Trimming removed 3 bases from V and 6 bases from J, with 15 bases in between. Germline values: CDR1 SNHLY, CDR2 FYNNEI.

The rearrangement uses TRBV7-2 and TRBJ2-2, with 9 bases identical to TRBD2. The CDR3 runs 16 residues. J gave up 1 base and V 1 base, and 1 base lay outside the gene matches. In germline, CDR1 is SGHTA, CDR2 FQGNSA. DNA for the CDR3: TGTGCCAGCAGCTTAGGAGCGGGGGGGAACACCGGGGAGCTGTTTTTT. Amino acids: CASSLGAGGNTGELFF.

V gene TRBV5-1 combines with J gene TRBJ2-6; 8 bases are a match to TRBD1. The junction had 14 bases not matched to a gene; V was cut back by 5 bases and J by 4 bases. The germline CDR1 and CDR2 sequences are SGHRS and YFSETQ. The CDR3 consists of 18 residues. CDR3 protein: CASRALGQGTGGANVLTF. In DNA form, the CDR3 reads TGCGCCAGCAGAGCCCTAGGACAGGGTACAGGAGGGGCCAACGTCCTGACTTTC. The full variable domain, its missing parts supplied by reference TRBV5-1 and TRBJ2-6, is KAGVTQTPRYLIKTRGQQVTLSCSPISGHRSVSWYQQTPGQGLQFLFEYFSETQRNKGNFPGRFSGRQFSNSRSEMNVSTLELGDSALYLCASRALGQGTGGANVLTFGAGSRLTVL.

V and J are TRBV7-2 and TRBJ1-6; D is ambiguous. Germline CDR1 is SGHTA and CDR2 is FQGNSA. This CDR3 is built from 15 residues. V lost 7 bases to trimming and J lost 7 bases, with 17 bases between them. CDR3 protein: CASTPSGPRNSPLHF. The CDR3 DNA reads TGTGCCAGCACCCCCAGCGGGCCTCGCAATTCACCCCTCCACTTT.

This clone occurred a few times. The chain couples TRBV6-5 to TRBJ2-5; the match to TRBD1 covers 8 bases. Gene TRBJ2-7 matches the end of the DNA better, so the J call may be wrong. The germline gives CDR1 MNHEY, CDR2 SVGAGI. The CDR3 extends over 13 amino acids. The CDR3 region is CASRDTGGYEQYF. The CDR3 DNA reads TGTGCCAGCAGGGATACAGGGGGCTACGAGCAGTACTTC.

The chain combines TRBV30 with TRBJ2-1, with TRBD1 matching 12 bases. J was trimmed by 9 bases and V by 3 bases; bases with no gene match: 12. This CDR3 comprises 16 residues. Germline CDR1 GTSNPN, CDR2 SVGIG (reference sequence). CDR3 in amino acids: CAWSKGQGAFFGEQFF. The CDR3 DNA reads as TGTGCCTGGAGCAAGGGACAGGGGGCCTTTTTTGGTGAGCAGTTCTTC. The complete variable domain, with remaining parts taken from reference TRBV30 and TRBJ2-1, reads SQTIHQWPATLVQPVGSPLSLECTVEGTSNPNLYWYRQAAGRGLQLLFYSVGIGQISSEVPQNLSASRPQDRQFILSSKKLLLSDSGFYLCAWSKGQGAFFGEQFFGPGTRLTVL.

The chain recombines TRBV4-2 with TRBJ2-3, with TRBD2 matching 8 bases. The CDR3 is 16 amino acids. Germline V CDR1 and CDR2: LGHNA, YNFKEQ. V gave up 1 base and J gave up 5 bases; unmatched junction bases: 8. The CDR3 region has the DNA TGTGCCAGCAGCCAAGGGTCGAGCGGGGGAGTAGATACGCAGTATTTT. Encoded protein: CASSQGSSGGVDTQYF.

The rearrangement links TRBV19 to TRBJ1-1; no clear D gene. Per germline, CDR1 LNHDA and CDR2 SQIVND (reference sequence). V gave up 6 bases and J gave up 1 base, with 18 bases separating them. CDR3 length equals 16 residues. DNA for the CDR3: TGTGCCAGTAGAAGTCCGACATCTCCTTCGAACACTGAAGCTTTCTTT. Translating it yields CASRSPTSPSNTEAFF. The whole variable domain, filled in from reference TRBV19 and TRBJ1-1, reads DGGITQSPKYLFRKEGQNVTLSCEQNLNHDAMYWYRQDPGQGLRLIYYSQIVNDFQKGDIAEGYSVSREKKESFPLTVTSAQKNPTAFYLCASRSPTSPSNTEAFFGQGTRLTVV.

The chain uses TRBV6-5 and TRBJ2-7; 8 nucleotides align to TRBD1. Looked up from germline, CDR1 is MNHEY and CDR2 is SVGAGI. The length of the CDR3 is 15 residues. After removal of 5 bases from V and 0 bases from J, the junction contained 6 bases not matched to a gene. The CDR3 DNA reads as TGTGCCAGCAGTACAGGGACAGGCCACTCCTACGAGCAGTACTTC. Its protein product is CASSTGTGHSYEQYF.